This TCR beta chain is from a study of blood T cell repertoires in COVID-19. Across the whole study: Sites across the United States, Italy and Spain contributed samples from acute and convalescent COVID-19.

Libraries were prepared by immunoSEQ multiplex PCR; TCRdb keeps only in-frame clonotypes and omits some of them. Among fewer than 300,000 clones listed, approximately 85% were seen once. CDR1 is SGHRS, CDR2 YFSETQ, per germline. The CDR3 runs to 15 residues. Trimming stripped 3 bases from V and 8 bases from J, with 18 bases between. This rearrangement joins TRBV5-1 to TRBJ1-5; D gene ambiguous. The specimen sequenced was peripheral blood. The clonotype comes from a man between 50 and 59 years old with active or convalescent COVID-19. The CDR3 loop reads CASSSSGDIREPQHF. The CDR3 coding sequence is TGCGCCAGCAGCTCAAGCGGCGATATACGGGAGCCCCAGCATTTT.